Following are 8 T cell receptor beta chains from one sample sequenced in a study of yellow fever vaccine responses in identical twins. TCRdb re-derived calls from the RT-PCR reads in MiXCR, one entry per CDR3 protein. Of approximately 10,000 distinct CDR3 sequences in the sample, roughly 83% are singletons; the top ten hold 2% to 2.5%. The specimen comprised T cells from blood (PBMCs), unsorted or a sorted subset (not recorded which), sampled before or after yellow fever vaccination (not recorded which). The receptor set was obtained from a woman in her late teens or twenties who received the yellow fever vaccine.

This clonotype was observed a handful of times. The CDR3 reads CASSLGHPQETQYF. CDR3 nucleotide sequence: TGTGCCAGCAGTTTAGGGCACCCCCAAGAGACCCAGTACTTC. The chain combines TRBV12-3 or TRBV12-4 with TRBJ2-5; D is unclear. V dropped 1 base and J dropped 1 base, with 7 bases sitting between them. This CDR3 contains 14 residues.

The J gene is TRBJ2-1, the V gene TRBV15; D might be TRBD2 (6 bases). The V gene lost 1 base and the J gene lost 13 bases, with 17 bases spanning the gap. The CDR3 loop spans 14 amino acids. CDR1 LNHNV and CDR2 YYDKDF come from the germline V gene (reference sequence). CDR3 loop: CATSRGGTSGSQFF. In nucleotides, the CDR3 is TGTGCCACCAGCAGAGGCGGGACGTCGGGTAGCCAGTTCTTC.

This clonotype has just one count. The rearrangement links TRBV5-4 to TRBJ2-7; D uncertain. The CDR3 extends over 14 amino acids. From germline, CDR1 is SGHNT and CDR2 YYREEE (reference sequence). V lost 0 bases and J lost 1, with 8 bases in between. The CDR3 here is CASSLEVGSYEQYV. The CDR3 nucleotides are TGTGCCAGCAGCTTGGAGGTCGGGTCCTACGAGCAGTACGTC.

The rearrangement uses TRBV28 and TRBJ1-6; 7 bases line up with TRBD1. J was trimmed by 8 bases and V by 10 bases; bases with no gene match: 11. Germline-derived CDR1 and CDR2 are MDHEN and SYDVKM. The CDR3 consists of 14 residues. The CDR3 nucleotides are TGTGCCATTAACAGACAGGGTTCTTATTCACCCCTCCACTTT. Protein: CAINRQGSYSPLHF.

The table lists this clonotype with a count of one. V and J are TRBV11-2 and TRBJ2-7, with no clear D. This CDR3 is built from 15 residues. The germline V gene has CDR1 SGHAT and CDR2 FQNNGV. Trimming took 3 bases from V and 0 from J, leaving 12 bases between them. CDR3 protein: CASSFSYLSSYEQYF. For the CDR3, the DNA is TGTGCCAGCAGCTTCTCCTACCTCAGCTCCTACGAGCAGTACTTC. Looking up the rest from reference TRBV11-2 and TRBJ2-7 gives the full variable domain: EAGVAQSPRYKIIEKRQSVAFWCNPISGHATLYWYQQILGQGPKLLIQFQNNGVVDDSQLPKDRFSAERLKGVDSTLKIQPAKLEDSAVYLCASSFSYLSSYEQYFGPGTRLTVT.

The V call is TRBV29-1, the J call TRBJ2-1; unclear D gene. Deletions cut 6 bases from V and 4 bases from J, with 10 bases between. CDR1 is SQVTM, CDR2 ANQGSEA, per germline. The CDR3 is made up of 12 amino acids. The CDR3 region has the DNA TGCAGCGTGGGGTGGTTATACAATGAGCAGTTCTTC. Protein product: CSVGWLYNEQFF.

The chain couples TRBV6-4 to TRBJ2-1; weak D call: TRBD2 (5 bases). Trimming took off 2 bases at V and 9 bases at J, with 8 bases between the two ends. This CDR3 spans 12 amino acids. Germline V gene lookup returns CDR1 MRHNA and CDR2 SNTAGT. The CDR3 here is CASSDGEREQFF. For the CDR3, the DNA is TGTGCCAGCAGTGACGGGGAGCGTGAGCAGTTCTTC.

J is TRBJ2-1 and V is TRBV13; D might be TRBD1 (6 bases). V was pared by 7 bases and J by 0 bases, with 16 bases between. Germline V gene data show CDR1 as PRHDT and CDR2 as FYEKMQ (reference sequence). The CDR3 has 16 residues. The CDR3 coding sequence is TGTGCCAGCAAACACGGGGACACCTCCTCCTACAATGAGCAGTTCTTC. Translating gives CASKHGDTSSYNEQFF.